These T cell receptor beta chains were read from a single sample in a study of human T cells and chemical hapten exposure. TCRdb re-derived calls from the RACE reads in MiXCR, one entry per CDR3 protein. The sample contains under 450,000 distinct CDR3 sequences, nearly 5% of which appear only once. This material consisted of whole blood, taken in connection with sensitization to the hapten diphenylcyclopropenone (DPC). All receptors come from a woman aged 50 to 60 with alopecia areata. Some clones in this sample may be carry-over from other donors' samples. The CDR3 runs from the conserved cysteine through the conserved F or W. The order of the fields is D gene, V gene, clone size, J gene, CDR3 protein, CDR3 DNA. D genes are given only for firm matches. Not all rows give a size; the values are once, few, many and, for expanded clones, a class.

D gene: TRBD1; V gene: TRBV20-1; clone size: many; J gene: TRBJ1-2; CDR3 protein: CSAVTGTVYTF; CDR3 DNA: TGCAGTGCTGTGACCGGGACAGTCTACACCTTC
D gene: TRBD1; V gene: TRBV6-2/TRBV6-3; clone size: many; J gene: TRBJ1-1; CDR3 protein: CASSYTGGTEAFF; CDR3 DNA: TGTGCCAGCAGTTACACAGGGGGTACTGAAGCTTTCTTT
D gene: TRBD2; V gene: TRBV4-3; clone size: .; J gene: TRBJ2-1; CDR3 protein: CASRETLLAGQGVNEQFF; CDR3 DNA: TGCGCCAGCAGGGAAACTTTACTAGCGGGTCAGGGAGTAAATGAGCAGTTCTTC
D gene: TRBD1; V gene: TRBV5-1; clone size: many; J gene: TRBJ1-1; CDR3 protein: CASSLETGGITEAFF; CDR3 DNA: TGCGCCAGCAGCTTGGAGACAGGGGGCATCACTGAAGCTTTCTTT
D gene: TRBD2; V gene: TRBV4-1; clone size: many; J gene: TRBJ2-3; CDR3 protein: CASSPQQTSGSRTQYF; CDR3 DNA: TGCGCCAGCAGCCCCCAACAGACTAGCGGGAGTCGGACGCAGTATTTT
D gene: TRBD1; V gene: TRBV20-1; clone size: .; J gene: TRBJ1-2; CDR3 protein: CSAGDSHDNYGYTF; CDR3 DNA: TGCAGTGCTGGGGACAGTCATGACAACTATGGCTACACCTTC
D gene: .; V gene: TRBV6-5; clone size: many; J gene: TRBJ1-1; CDR3 protein: CASIPHTGSGTEAFF; CDR3 DNA: TGTGCCAGCATCCCCCATACAGGGTCGGGGACTGAAGCTTTCTTT
D gene: .; V gene: TRBV29-1; clone size: many; J gene: TRBJ2-7; CDR3 protein: CSVVIRDQAYEQYF; CDR3 DNA: TGCAGCGTTGTTATCCGGGACCAAGCCTACGAGCAGTACTTC
D gene: TRBD1; V gene: TRBV7-2; clone size: many; J gene: TRBJ2-3; CDR3 protein: CASSRTGAADTQYF; CDR3 DNA: TGTGCCAGCAGCCGGACAGGGGCCGCAGATACGCAGTATTTT
D gene: TRBD1; V gene: TRBV5-5; clone size: many; J gene: TRBJ1-5; CDR3 protein: CASSSGTASYQPQHF; CDR3 DNA: TGTGCCAGCAGTTCAGGGACAGCTTCCTATCAGCCCCAGCATTTT
D gene: TRBD2; V gene: TRBV9; clone size: many; J gene: TRBJ2-3; CDR3 protein: CASSVVPTTSPSTDTQYF; CDR3 DNA: TGTGCCAGCAGCGTAGTCCCTACGACTAGCCCTAGCACAGATACGCAGTATTTT
D gene: TRBD1; V gene: TRBV2; clone size: many; J gene: TRBJ2-6; CDR3 protein: CASGKTGTGANVLTF; CDR3 DNA: TGTGCCAGCGGCAAGACAGGGACTGGGGCCAACGTCCTGACTTTC
D gene: TRBD2; V gene: TRBV24-1; clone size: many; J gene: TRBJ2-5; CDR3 protein: CATSDSTSVGTQYF; CDR3 DNA: TGTGCCACCAGTGATTCGACTAGCGTCGGGACCCAGTACTTC
D gene: .; V gene: TRBV12-3/TRBV12-4; clone size: many; J gene: TRBJ1-2; CDR3 protein: CASSFQGRLYGYTF; CDR3 DNA: TGTGCCAGCAGTTTCCAGGGACGGTTATATGGCTACACCTTC
D gene: .; V gene: TRBV20-1; clone size: .; J gene: TRBJ2-7; CDR3 protein: CSARVYTLEQYF; CDR3 DNA: TGCAGTGCTAGAGTGTATACCTTAGAGCAGTACTTC
D gene: .; V gene: TRBV4-1; clone size: many; J gene: TRBJ1-2; CDR3 protein: CASSQGQTENYGYTF; CDR3 DNA: TGCGCCAGCAGCCAAGGACAGACAGAGAACTATGGCTACACCTTC
D gene: .; V gene: TRBV7-2; clone size: many; J gene: TRBJ2-1; CDR3 protein: CASGNGNSYNEQFF; CDR3 DNA: TGTGCCAGCGGGAACGGGAACTCCTACAATGAGCAGTTCTTC
D gene: .; V gene: TRBV5-6; clone size: few; J gene: TRBJ2-2; CDR3 protein: CASSPGQGELFF; CDR3 DNA: TGTGCCAGCAGCCCTGGACAGGGGGAGCTGTTTTTT
D gene: TRBD2; V gene: TRBV24-1; clone size: .; J gene: TRBJ2-7; CDR3 protein: CATSDWTSGRYEQYF; CDR3 DNA: TGTGCCACCAGTGACTGGACTAGCGGACGGTACGAGCAGTACTTC
D gene: TRBD1; V gene: TRBV24-1; clone size: many; J gene: TRBJ1-3; CDR3 protein: CARRWDSSSGNTIYF; CDR3 DNA: TGTGCCAGACGATGGGACAGCTCCTCTGGAAACACCATATATTTT
D gene: .; V gene: TRBV5-1; clone size: .; J gene: TRBJ2-3; CDR3 protein: CASSDPGRVRSTDTQYF; CDR3 DNA: TGCGCCAGCAGTGATCCCGGACGAGTCCGTAGCACAGATACGCAGTATTTT
D gene: TRBD2; V gene: TRBV24-1; clone size: few; J gene: TRBJ2-1; CDR3 protein: CATSDPLRSGSSYNEQFF; CDR3 DNA: TGTGCCACCAGTGACCCCCTCAGAAGCGGGAGCTCCTACAATGAGCAGTTCTTC
D gene: .; V gene: TRBV6-2/TRBV6-3; clone size: many; J gene: TRBJ2-3; CDR3 protein: CASSYDVSSSTDTQYF; CDR3 DNA: TGTGCCAGCAGTTACGACGTCTCCTCTAGCACAGATACGCAGTATTTT
D gene: .; V gene: TRBV12-3/TRBV12-4; clone size: many; J gene: TRBJ2-3; CDR3 protein: CASSRTDRLKDTQYF; CDR3 DNA: TGTGCCAGCAGTCGGACCGACAGGCTGAAAGATACGCAGTATTTT
D gene: .; V gene: TRBV7-6; clone size: many; J gene: TRBJ1-5; CDR3 protein: CASSAGAGQPQHF; CDR3 DNA: TGTGCCAGCAGCGCAGGGGCGGGCCAGCCCCAGCATTTT
D gene: .; V gene: TRBV11-2; clone size: few; J gene: TRBJ2-1; CDR3 protein: CASSLVSGPYNEQFF; CDR3 DNA: TGTGCCAGCAGCTTAGTCTCGGGCCCCTACAATGAGCAGTTCTTC